A selection of T cell receptor beta chains follows, all from one sample in a study of spatial heterogeneity in lung cancer. TCRdb re-analysed the 5' RACE reads in MiXCR, keeping a single row per CDR3 protein. Here the sample spans approximately 92,000 distinct CDR3 sequences, roughly 12% being singletons. The starting material was PBMCs, obtained at surgery. These receptors all come from a male donor with early-stage non-small cell lung cancer. CDR3s include the opening cysteine and the closing phenylalanine or tryptophan. D genes are given only for firm matches. Size is omitted from some rows. Given values are once, few, many or a class for expanded clones.

clone size: .
V gene: TRBV28
D gene: .
J gene: TRBJ1-1
CDR3 protein: CASELQGAGTEAFF
CDR3 DNA: TGTGCCAGCGAACTACAGGGAGCCGGCACTGAAGCTTTCTTT

clone size: .
V gene: TRBV7-9
D gene: TRBD1
J gene: TRBJ2-7
CDR3 protein: CASSSPGTGGYEQYF
CDR3 DNA: TGTGCCAGCAGCTCTCCCGGGACAGGCGGCTACGAGCAGTACTTC

clone size: many
V gene: TRBV12-3/TRBV12-4
D gene: .
J gene: TRBJ2-5
CDR3 protein: CASGSSGVPQETQYF
CDR3 DNA: TGTGCCAGCGGCTCCTCGGGAGTTCCTCAAGAGACCCAGTACTTC

clone size: .
V gene: TRBV10-3
D gene: .
J gene: TRBJ2-7
CDR3 protein: CAIRARDTAYEQYF
CDR3 DNA: TGTGCCATCAGAGCCCGGGACACCGCCTACGAGCAGTACTTC

clone size: .
V gene: TRBV7-2
D gene: .
J gene: TRBJ1-4
CDR3 protein: CASSLDRILFF
CDR3 DNA: TGTGCCAGCAGCTTAGACAGAATTCTGTTTTTT

clone size: .
V gene: TRBV20-1
D gene: .
J gene: TRBJ2-5
CDR3 protein: CSVRTAGQETQYF
CDR3 DNA: TGCAGTGTCCGGACAGCGGGGCAAGAGACCCAGTACTTC

clone size: many
V gene: TRBV30
D gene: TRBD1
J gene: TRBJ2-7
CDR3 protein: CAWSGMRQGTYEQYF
CDR3 DNA: TGTGCCTGGAGTGGTATGAGACAGGGGACCTACGAGCAGTACTTC

clone size: .
V gene: TRBV7-2
D gene: .
J gene: TRBJ2-5
CDR3 protein: CASSLEARGTETQYF
CDR3 DNA: TGTGCCAGCAGCTTAGAGGCTAGAGGCACAGAGACCCAGTACTTC

clone size: many
V gene: TRBV4-3
D gene: .
J gene: TRBJ2-1
CDR3 protein: CASSQERGTGYNEQFF
CDR3 DNA: TGCGCCAGCAGCCAAGAGAGAGGGACTGGCTACAATGAGCAGTTCTTC

clone size: few
V gene: TRBV20-1
D gene: .
J gene: TRBJ2-3
CDR3 protein: CSASVGGASSSTDTQYF
CDR3 DNA: TGCAGTGCTAGTGTCGGGGGAGCTAGCAGTAGCACAGATACGCAGTATTTT

clone size: few
V gene: TRBV7-9
D gene: .
J gene: TRBJ2-2
CDR3 protein: CASSLERSGELFF
CDR3 DNA: TGTGCCAGCAGCTTAGAGCGGTCCGGGGAGCTGTTTTTT

clone size: .
V gene: TRBV5-1
D gene: TRBD1
J gene: TRBJ1-6
CDR3 protein: CASSLTTTRQGSSPLHF
CDR3 DNA: TGCGCCAGCAGCCTAACCACCACCAGACAGGGAAGCTCACCCCTCCACTTT

clone size: many
V gene: TRBV6-6
D gene: .
J gene: TRBJ2-1
CDR3 protein: CASSYGPYNEQFF
CDR3 DNA: TGTGCCAGCAGTTACGGACCTTACAATGAGCAGTTCTTC

clone size: .
V gene: TRBV27
D gene: .
J gene: TRBJ1-6
CDR3 protein: CASSLPGGPLHF
CDR3 DNA: TGTGCCAGCAGTTTACCCGGGGGTCCCCTCCACTTT

clone size: .
V gene: TRBV27
D gene: .
J gene: TRBJ2-7
CDR3 protein: CASAGVSYEQYF
CDR3 DNA: TGTGCCAGCGCTGGGGTCTCCTACGAGCAGTACTTC

clone size: few
V gene: TRBV12-3/TRBV12-4
D gene: TRBD1
J gene: TRBJ1-2
CDR3 protein: CASKGEGQNYGYTF
CDR3 DNA: TGTGCCAGCAAAGGGGAGGGACAGAACTATGGCTACACCTTC

clone size: .
V gene: TRBV7-2
D gene: .
J gene: TRBJ2-3
CDR3 protein: CASSLPRADTQYF
CDR3 DNA: TGTGCCAGCAGCTTACCCCGGGCAGATACGCAGTATTTT